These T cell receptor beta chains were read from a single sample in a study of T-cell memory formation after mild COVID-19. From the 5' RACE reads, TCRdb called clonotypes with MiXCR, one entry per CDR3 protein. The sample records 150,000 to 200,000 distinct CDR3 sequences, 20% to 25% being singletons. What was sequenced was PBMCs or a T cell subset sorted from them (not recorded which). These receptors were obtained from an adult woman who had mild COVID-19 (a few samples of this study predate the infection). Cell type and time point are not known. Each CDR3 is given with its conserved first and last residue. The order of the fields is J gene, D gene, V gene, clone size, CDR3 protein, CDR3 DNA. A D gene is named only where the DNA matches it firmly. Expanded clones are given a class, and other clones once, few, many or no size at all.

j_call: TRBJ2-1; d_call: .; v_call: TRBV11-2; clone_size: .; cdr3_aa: CASSLESGFGVNEQFF; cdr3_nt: TGTGCCAGCAGCTTAGAGTCAGGGTTCGGGGTGAATGAGCAGTTCTTC
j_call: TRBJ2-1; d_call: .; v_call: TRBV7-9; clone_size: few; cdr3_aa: CASSLGGQINEQFF; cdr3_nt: TGTGCCAGCAGCTTAGGAGGACAAATCAATGAGCAGTTCTTC
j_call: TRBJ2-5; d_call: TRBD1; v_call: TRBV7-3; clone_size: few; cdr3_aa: CASSLGTVDQETQYF; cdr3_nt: TGTGCCAGCAGCTTAGGGACAGTCGACCAAGAGACCCAGTACTTC
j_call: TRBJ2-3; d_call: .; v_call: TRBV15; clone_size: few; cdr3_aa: CATSRESGGDGNTQYF; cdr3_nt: TGTGCCACCAGCAGAGAAAGTGGTGGGGACGGGAATACGCAGTATTTT
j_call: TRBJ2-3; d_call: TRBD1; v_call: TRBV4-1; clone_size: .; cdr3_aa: CASSALGQTADTQYF; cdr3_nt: TGCGCCAGTTCCGCCTTGGGACAGACGGCAGATACGCAGTATTTT
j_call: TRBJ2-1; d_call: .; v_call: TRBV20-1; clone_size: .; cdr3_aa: CSAGPVGNEQFF; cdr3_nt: TGCAGTGCTGGTCCAGTGGGCAATGAGCAGTTCTTC
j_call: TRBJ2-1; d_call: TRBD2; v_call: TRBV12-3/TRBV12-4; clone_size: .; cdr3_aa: CASSLGSGGGFRNEQFF; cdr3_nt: TGTGCCAGCAGTTTAGGAAGCGGGGGGGGATTTCGTAATGAGCAGTTCTTC
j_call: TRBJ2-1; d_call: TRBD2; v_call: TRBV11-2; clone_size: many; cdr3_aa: CASSLGLAGNEQFF; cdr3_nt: TGTGCCAGCAGCTTGGGACTAGCGGGAAATGAGCAGTTCTTC
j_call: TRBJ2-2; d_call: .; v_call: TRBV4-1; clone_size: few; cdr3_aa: CASSQDSLIRTGELFF; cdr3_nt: TGCGCCAGCAGCCAAGATAGTCTGATTCGCACCGGGGAGCTGTTTTTT
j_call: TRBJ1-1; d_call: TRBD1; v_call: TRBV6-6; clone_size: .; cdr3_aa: CDSSPQGVGTEAFF; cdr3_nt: TGTGACAGCAGTCCACAGGGGGTGGGCACTGAAGCTTTCTTT
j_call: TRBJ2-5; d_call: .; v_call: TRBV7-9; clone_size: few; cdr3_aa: CASSAARKTQYF; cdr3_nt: TGTGCCAGCAGCGCCGCCAGGAAGACCCAGTACTTC
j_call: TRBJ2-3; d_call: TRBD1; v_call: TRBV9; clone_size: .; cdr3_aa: CASSPLTGPIGTDTQYF; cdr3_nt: TGTGCCAGCAGCCCCCTGACAGGGCCGATTGGGACAGATACGCAGTATTTT
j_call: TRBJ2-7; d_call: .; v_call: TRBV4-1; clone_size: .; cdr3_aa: CASSQGGGPLEQYF; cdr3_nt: TGCGCCAGCAGCCAAGGGGGCGGCCCCCTCGAGCAGTACTTC
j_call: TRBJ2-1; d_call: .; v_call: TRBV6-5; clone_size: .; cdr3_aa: CASTGALGSNEQFF; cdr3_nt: TGTGCCAGCACAGGGGCCCTCGGATCAAATGAGCAGTTCTTC
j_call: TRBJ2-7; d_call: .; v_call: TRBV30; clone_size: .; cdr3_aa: CAWSQQEDEQYF; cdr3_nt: TGTGCCTGGAGTCAACAGGAGGACGAGCAGTACTTC
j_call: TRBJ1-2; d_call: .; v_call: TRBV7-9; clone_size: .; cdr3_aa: CASSLAHGGGRGYTF; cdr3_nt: TGTGCCAGCAGCTTAGCCCACGGGGGAGGAAGAGGCTACACCTTC
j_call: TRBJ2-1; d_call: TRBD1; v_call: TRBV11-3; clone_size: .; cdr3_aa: CASSLTGSLGNEQFF; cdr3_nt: TGTGCCAGCAGCCTGACAGGGAGTCTGGGGAATGAGCAGTTCTTC
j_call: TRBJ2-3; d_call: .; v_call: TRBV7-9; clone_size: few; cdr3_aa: CASSPSGSSTDTQYF; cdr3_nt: TGTGCCAGCAGCCCGAGTGGATCTAGCACAGATACGCAGTATTTT
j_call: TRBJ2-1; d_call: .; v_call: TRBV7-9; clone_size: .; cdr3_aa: CASSSPQVGPSYNEQFF; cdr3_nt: TGTGCCAGCAGCTCCCCCCAAGTGGGCCCTTCCTACAATGAGCAGTTCTTC
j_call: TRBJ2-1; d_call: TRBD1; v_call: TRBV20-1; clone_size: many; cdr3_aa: CSARDLEETGYRNEQFF; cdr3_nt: TGCAGTGCTAGAGATTTGGAAGAGACAGGGTACCGCAATGAGCAGTTCTTC
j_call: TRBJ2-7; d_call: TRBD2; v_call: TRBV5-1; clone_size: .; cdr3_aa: CASSLGRESGEQYF; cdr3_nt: TGCGCCAGCAGCTTGGGGCGGGAGTCGGGAGAGCAGTACTTC
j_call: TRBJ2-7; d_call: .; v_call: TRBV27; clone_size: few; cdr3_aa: CASGIGTLGTYEQYF; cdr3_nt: TGTGCCAGCGGGATCGGGACACTCGGGACCTACGAGCAGTACTTC
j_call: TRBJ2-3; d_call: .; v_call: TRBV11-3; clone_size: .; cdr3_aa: CASRGENTDTQYF; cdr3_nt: TGTGCCAGCAGGGGAGAGAACACAGATACGCAGTATTTT
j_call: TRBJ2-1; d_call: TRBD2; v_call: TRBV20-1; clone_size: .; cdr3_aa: CSADTSVDVYEQFF; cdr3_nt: TGCAGTGCGGATACTAGCGTCGATGTCTATGAGCAGTTCTTC
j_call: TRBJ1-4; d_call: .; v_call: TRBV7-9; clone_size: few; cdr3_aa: CASSLNNEKLFF; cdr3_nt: TGTGCCAGCAGCTTGAATAATGAAAAACTGTTTTTT
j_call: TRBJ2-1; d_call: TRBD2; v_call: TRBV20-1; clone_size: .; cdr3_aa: CSARFLTSPSYNEQFF; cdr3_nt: TGCAGTGCTAGATTCCTGACTAGCCCGTCCTACAATGAGCAGTTCTTC
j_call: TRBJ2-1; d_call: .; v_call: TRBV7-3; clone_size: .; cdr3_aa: CASSLSLANNEQFF; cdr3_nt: TGTGCCAGCAGCTTATCCCTAGCGAACAATGAGCAGTTCTTC
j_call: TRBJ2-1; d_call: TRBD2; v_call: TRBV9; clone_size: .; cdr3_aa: CASSVGGGRSYNEQFF; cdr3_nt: TGTGCCAGCAGCGTAGGGGGCGGGAGATCCTACAATGAGCAGTTCTTC
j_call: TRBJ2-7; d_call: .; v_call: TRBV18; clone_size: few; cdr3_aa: CASSPIGQTYEQYF; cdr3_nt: TGTGCCAGCTCACCTATTGGACAGACCTACGAGCAGTACTTC
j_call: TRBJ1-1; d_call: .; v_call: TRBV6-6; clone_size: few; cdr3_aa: CASSYSAYMNTEAFF; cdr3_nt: TGTGCCAGCAGTTACTCAGCCTACATGAACACTGAAGCTTTCTTT
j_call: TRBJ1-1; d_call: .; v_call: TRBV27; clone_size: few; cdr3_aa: CASSLDEGYTEAFF; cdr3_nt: TGTGCCAGCAGTTTGGACGAGGGGTACACTGAAGCTTTCTTT
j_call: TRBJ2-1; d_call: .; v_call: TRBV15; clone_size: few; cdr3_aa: CATSNRVTYNEQFF; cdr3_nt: TGTGCCACCAGCAATAGGGTAACCTACAATGAGCAGTTCTTC
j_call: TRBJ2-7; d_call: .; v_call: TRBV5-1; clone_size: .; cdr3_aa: CASSLYEGHYEQYF; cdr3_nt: TGCGCCAGCAGCTTGTATGAGGGACATTACGAGCAGTACTTC